This T cell receptor (beta chain) was sequenced during a study of cytomegalovirus exposure and HLA in healthy donors. The PCR made use of 60 Vbeta and 13 Jbeta primers. Clones were sequenced by immunoSEQ multiplex PCR, and TCRdb holds only the in-frame ones, with some missing. The sample consists of some 180,000 clones, approximately 9.5% of them appearing once. This clone was observed a handful of times. The target antigen is unknown. This specimen includes other DNA sequences encoding the same CDR3. The J segment lost 2 bases and the V segment lost 6 bases, leaving 13 bases of the junction unmatched. The CDR3 is made up of 17 amino acids. Germline loops: CDR1 SQVTM, CDR2 ANQGSEA. Study-level findings and limits: It was reported that the classifier diagnosed cytomegalovirus status with high specificity and sensitivity in both the original and validation cohorts.

This chain links TRBV29-1 with TRBJ1-2, with 12 positions matching TRBD1. The sequence was collected from a woman in her twenties or thirties in good health and CMV-seropositive. The sequencing sample was made of PBMCs. This CDR3 is CSVPSRDRGRMNYGYTF. The CDR3 DNA reads as TGCAGCGTGCCCAGTAGGGACAGGGGGCGTATGAACTATGGCTACACCTTC. The full variable domain, rest sourced from reference TRBV29-1 and TRBJ1-2, is SAVISQKPSRDICQRGTSLTIQCQVDSQVTMMFWYRQQPGQSLTLIATANQGSEATYESGFVIDKFPISRPNLTFSTLTVSNMSPEDSSIYLCSVPSRDRGRMNYGYTFGSGTRLTVV.